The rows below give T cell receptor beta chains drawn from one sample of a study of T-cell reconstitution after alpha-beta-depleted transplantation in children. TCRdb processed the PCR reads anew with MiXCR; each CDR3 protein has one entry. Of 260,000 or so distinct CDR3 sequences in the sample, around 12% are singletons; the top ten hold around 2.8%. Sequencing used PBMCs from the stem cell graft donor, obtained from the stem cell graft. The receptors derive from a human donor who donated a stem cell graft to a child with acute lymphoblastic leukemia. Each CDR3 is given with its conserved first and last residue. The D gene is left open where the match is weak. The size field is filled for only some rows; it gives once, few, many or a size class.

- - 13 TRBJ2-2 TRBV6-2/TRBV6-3 CASSYAPTGELFF TGTGCCAGCAGTTACGCACCAACCGGGGAGCTGTTTTTT
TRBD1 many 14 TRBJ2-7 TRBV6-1 CASSFAGQGVKQYF TGTGCCAGCAGCTTCGCGGGACAGGGGGTTAAGCAGTACTTC
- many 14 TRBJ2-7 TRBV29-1 CSVPGRASSYEQYF TGCAGCGTTCCGGGCAGGGCAAGCTCCTACGAGCAGTACTTC
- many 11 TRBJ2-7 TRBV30 CAWSGPYEQYF TGTGCCTGGTCAGGTCCCTACGAGCAGTACTTC
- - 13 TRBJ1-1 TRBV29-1 CSVEDGGATEAFF TGCAGCGTTGAAGACGGCGGGGCCACTGAAGCTTTCTTT
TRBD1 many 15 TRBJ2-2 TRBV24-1 CATSAPTGDTGELFF TGTGCCACCAGTGCCCCGACAGGGGACACCGGGGAGCTGTTTTTT
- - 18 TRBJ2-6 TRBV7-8 CASSLVSGKHSGANVLTF TGTGCCAGCAGCTTAGTATCCGGGAAACACTCTGGGGCCAACGTCCTGACTTTC
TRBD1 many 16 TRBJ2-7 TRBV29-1 CSVEVPSDRDPYEQYF TGCAGCGTTGAAGTTCCATCAGACAGGGATCCCTACGAGCAGTACTTC
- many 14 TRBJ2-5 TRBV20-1 CSARDKGWGETQYF TGCAGTGCTAGAGATAAGGGTTGGGGGGAGACCCAGTACTTC
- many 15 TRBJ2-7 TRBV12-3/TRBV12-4 CASSLTRPTQLTSYF TGTGCCAGCAGTCTAACCAGACCGACCCAGTTAACGTCGTACTTC
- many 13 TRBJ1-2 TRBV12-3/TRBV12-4 CASSGQHNYGYTF TGTGCCAGCAGCGGACAGCATAACTATGGCTACACCTTC
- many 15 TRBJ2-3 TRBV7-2 CASTGGIGRTDTQYF TGTGCCAGCACTGGAGGAATCGGGCGAACAGATACGCAGTATTTT
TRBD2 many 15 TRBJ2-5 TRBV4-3 CASSATSGRSETQYF TGCGCCAGCAGCGCGACTAGCGGGAGGTCTGAGACCCAGTACTTC
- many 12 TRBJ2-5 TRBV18 CASSPNKETQYF TGTGCCAGCTCACCCAACAAAGAGACCCAGTACTTC
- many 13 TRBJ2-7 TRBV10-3 CAISESFPDEQYF TGTGCCATCAGTGAGTCGTTTCCGGACGAGCAGTACTTC
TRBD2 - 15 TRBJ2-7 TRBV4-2 CASSQGTSGGYEQYF TGTGCCAGCAGCCAAGGAACTAGCGGGGGGTACGAGCAGTACTTC
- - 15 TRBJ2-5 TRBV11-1 CASSPLLGRRETQYF TGTGCCAGCAGCCCCCTTCTGGGGAGGCGAGAGACCCAGTACTTC
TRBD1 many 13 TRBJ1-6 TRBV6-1 CASKDRGPSPLHF TGTGCCAGCAAGGACAGGGGGCCTTCACCCCTCCACTTT
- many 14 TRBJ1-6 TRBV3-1 CASSQDASNSPLHF TGTGCCAGCAGCCAAGATGCCTCTAATTCACCCCTCCACTTT
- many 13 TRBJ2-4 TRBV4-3 CASSQEWTHIQYF TGCGCCAGCAGCCAAGAATGGACACACATTCAGTACTTC
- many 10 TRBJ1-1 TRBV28 CASRRREAFF TGTGCCAGCAGGAGACGGGAAGCTTTCTTT
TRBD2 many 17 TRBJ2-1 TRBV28 CASSSGTSGRGFNEQFF TGTGCCAGCAGTTCCGGGACTAGCGGGAGGGGTTTCAATGAGCAGTTCTTC
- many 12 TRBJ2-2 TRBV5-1 CASSWSTGELFF TGCGCCAGCAGCTGGAGTACCGGGGAGCTGTTTTTT
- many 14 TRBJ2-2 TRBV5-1 CASSAAGATGELFF TGCGCCAGCAGCGCGGCGGGGGCGACCGGGGAGCTGTTTTTT
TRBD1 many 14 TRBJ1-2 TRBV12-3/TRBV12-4 CASGSGTGAHGYTF TGTGCCAGCGGGTCCGGGACAGGGGCTCATGGCTACACCTTC
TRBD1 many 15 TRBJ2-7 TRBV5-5 CASSLAQGANYEQYF TGTGCCAGCAGCTTGGCACAGGGGGCGAACTACGAGCAGTACTTC
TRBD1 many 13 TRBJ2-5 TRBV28 CASSSGQEETQYF TGTGCCAGCAGTTCTGGACAGGAAGAGACCCAGTACTTC
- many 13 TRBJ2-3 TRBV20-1 CSATDFKPDTQYF TGCAGTGCTACTGACTTCAAACCAGATACGCAGTATTTT
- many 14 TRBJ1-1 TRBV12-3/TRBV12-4 CASSPGRESGEAFF TGTGCCAGCAGCCCCGGGAGGGAATCTGGTGAAGCTTTCTTT
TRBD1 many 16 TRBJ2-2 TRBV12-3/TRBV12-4 CASSTGQGLNTGELFF TGTGCCAGCAGTACCGGACAGGGGCTGAACACCGGGGAGCTGTTTTTT
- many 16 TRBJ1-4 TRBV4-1 CASSRASGPHPEKLFF TGCGCCAGCAGCCGCGCATCCGGACCACACCCTGAAAAACTGTTTTTT
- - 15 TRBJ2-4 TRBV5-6 CASSLIRRQENIHYF TGTGCCAGCAGCTTGATCCGGCGGCAGGAAAACATTCATTACTTC
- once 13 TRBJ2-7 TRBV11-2 CASSSGTLGQQYF TGTGCCAGCAGCTCCGGGACCCTTGGGCAGCAGTACTTC
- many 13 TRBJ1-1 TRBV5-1 CASSLKIPGEAFF TGCGCCAGCAGCCTGAAGATTCCTGGTGAAGCTTTCTTT
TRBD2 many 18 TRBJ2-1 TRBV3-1 CASSQDYQRESPYNEQFF TGTGCCAGCAGCCAAGATTACCAGCGGGAGTCCCCCTACAATGAGCAGTTCTTC
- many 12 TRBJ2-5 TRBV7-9 CASSDSRETQYF TGTGCCAGCAGCGATTCTCGGGAGACCCAGTACTTC
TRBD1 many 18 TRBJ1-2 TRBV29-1 CSVVKFRGTSQRDYGYTF TGCAGCGTAGTAAAATTCAGGGGGACGTCGCAAAGAGACTATGGCTACACCTTC
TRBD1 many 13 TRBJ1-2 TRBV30 CAWTDRVLRSYTF TGTGCCTGGACAGACAGGGTGCTTAGGAGCTACACCTTC
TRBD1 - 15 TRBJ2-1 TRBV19 CASSIPGQGHNEQFF TGTGCCAGTAGTATACCCGGACAGGGCCACAATGAGCAGTTCTTC
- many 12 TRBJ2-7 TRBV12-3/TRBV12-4 CASSLVDSKQYF TGTGCCAGCAGTTTAGTTGACAGTAAGCAGTACTTC
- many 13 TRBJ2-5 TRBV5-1 CASSPRNQETQYF TGCGCCAGCAGCCCGAGGAACCAAGAGACCCAGTACTTC
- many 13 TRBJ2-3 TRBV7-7 CASSLEMSDTQYF TGTGCTAGCAGCTTAGAAATGTCAGATACGCAGTATTTT
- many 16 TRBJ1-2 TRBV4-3 CASSQASVGPNYGYTF TGCGCCAGCAGCCAAGCTTCCGTGGGGCCTAACTATGGCTACACCTTC
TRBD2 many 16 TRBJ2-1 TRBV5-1 CASSKSSGRSYNEQFF TGCGCCAGCAGCAAATCCAGCGGGAGAAGCTACAATGAGCAGTTCTTC
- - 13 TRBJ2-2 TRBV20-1 CSVGQDNTGELFF TGCAGTGTAGGCCAGGATAACACCGGGGAGCTGTTTTTT
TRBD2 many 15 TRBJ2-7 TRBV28 CASSGRAVVSYEQYF TGTGCCAGCAGTGGGAGGGCGGTAGTCTCCTACGAGCAGTACTTC
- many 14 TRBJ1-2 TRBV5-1 CASSQDGTSYGYTF TGCGCCAGCAGCCAGGACGGGACCTCCTATGGCTACACCTTC
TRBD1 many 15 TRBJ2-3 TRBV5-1 CASSLNRGGPDTQYF TGCGCCAGCAGCCTGAACAGGGGCGGTCCAGATACGCAGTATTTT
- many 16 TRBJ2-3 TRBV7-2 CASSFLGSGRTDTQYF TGTGCCAGCAGCTTTTTGGGTAGCGGACGCACAGATACGCAGTATTTT
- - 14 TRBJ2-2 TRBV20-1 CSLLSGEGTGELFF TGCAGTTTACTCTCAGGGGAGGGGACCGGGGAGCTGTTTTTT
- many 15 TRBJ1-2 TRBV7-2 CASSSTVLRGYGYTF TGTGCCAGCAGCTCGACCGTCCTCCGCGGCTATGGCTACACCTTC
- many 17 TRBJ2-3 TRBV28 CASSLSWGRLMEDTQYF TGTGCCAGCAGTTTATCTTGGGGGCGGCTCATGGAAGATACGCAGTATTTT
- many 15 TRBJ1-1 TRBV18 CASSPMDRSRTEAFF TGTGCCAGCTCACCAATGGATCGGTCGCGGACTGAAGCTTTCTTT
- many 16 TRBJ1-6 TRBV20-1 CSAPNRRSSYNSPLHF TGCAGTGCTCCGAACAGGAGGAGCTCCTATAATTCACCCCTCCACTTT
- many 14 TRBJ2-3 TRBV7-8 CASSLDGAGLAQYF TGTGCCAGCAGCTTAGACGGGGCAGGGCTGGCGCAGTATTTT
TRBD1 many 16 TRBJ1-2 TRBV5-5 CASSLTTGVANYGYTF TGTGCCAGCAGCTTGACGACAGGGGTTGCTAACTATGGCTACACCTTC
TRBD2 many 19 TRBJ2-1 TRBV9 CASSTGLAGVRRSYNEQFF TGTGCCAGCAGCACGGGACTAGCGGGAGTCAGGAGGTCCTACAATGAGCAGTTCTTC
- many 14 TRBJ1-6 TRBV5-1 CASSTDGFNSPLHF TGCGCCAGCAGCACGGACGGCTTTAATTCACCCCTCCACTTT